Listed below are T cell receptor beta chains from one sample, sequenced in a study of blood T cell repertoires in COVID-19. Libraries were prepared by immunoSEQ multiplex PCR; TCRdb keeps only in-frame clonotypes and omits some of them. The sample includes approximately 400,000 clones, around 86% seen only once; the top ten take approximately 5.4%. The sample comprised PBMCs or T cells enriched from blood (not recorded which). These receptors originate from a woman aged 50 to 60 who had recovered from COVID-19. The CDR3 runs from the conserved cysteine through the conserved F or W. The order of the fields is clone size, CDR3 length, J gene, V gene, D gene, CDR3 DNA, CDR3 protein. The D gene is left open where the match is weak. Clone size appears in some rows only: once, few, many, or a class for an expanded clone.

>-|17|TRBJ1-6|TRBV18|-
TGTGCCAGCTCACCGAAGGGTACTAGCTCCTATAATTCACCCCTCCACTTT
CASSPKGTSSYNSPLHF
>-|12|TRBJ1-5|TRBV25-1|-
TGTGCCAGCAGGGAGGGCAATCAGCCCCAGCATTTT
CASREGNQPQHF
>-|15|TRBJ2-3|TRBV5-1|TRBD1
TGCGCCAGCAGCTACAGGGGGCCTGACACAGATACGCAGTATTTT
CASSYRGPDTDTQYF
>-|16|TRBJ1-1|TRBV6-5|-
TGTGCCAGCAGTTACTCTTCAAGGGGAAAGGGCACTGAAGCTTTCTTT
CASSYSSRGKGTEAFF
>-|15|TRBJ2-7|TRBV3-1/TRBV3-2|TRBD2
TGTGCCAGCAGCGTCTCGGGGGGTGGGGTGAACGAGCAGTACTTC
CASSVSGGGVNEQYF
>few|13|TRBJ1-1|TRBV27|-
TGTGCCAGCAGCCCATGGGGGAGGACTGAAGCTTTCTTT
CASSPWGRTEAFF
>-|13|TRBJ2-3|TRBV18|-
TGTGCCAGCTCTCGGGACAACACAGATACGCAGTATTTT
CASSRDNTDTQYF
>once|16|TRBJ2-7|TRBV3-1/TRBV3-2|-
TGTGCCAGCAGCCAAGATCACCTAGCGAACCGCTACGAGCAGTACTTC
CASSQDHLANRYEQYF
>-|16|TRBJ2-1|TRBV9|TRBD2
TGTGCCAGCAGCGGCCTAGCGGGGGCCGCTCCGAATGAGCAGTTCTTC
CASSGLAGAAPNEQFF
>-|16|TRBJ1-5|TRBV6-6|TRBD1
TGTGCCAGCAGCCCCACCGGGACAGGGAAGATTCAGCCCCAGCATTTT
CASSPTGTGKIQPQHF
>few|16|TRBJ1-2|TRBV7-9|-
TGTGCCAGCAGCTTAGGCTGGGTGGGGAGTAACTATGGCTACACCTTC
CASSLGWVGSNYGYTF
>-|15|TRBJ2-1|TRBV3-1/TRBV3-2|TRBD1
TGTGCCAGCAGCTACCGGGACAGTGGGTACAATGAGCAGTTCTTC
CASSYRDSGYNEQFF
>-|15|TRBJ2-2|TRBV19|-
TGTGCCAGTTCCACTACCGGGACAACCACCGGGGAGCTGTTTTTT
CASSTTGTTTGELFF
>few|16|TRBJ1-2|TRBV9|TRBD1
TGTGCCAGCAGCGTAGATAACGGACAGGGTCTATATGGCTACACCTTC
CASSVDNGQGLYGYTF
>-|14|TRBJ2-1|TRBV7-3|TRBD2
TGTGCCAGCAGCCTAGCGGGAGAATACTATGAGCAGTTCTTC
CASSLAGEYYEQFF
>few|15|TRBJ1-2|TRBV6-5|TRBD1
TGTGCCAGCAGCCGATCCGGGACAGGCAACTATGGCTACACCTTC
CASSRSGTGNYGYTF
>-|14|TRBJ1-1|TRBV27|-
TGTGCCAGCAGTAGACGGGAAAAGAACACTGAAGCTTTCTTT
CASSRREKNTEAFF
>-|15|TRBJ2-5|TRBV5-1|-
TGCGCCAGCAGCTTAAATCCGGAGCCTCAAGAGACCCAGTACTTC
CASSLNPEPQETQYF
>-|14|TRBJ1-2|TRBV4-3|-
TGCGCCAGCAGCCAAGCAAGGACAAATAGTGGCTACACCTTC
CASSQARTNSGYTF
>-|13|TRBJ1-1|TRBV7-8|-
TGTGCCAGCCGCCCAGGGGAACCAACTGAAGCTTTCTTT
CASRPGEPTEAFF
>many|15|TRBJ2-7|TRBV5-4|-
TGTGCCAGCAGCCCCGGGGCCAGGGGTACCTACGAGCAGTACTTC
CASSPGARGTYEQYF
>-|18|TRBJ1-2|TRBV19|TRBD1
TGTGCCAGTAGTACCCACGGGACAGGGGGTACTGGGAACTATGGCTACACCTTC
CASSTHGTGGTGNYGYTF
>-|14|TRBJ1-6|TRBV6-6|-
TGTGCCAGCAGGACCGGAGGGCCCAATTCACCCCTCCACTTT
CASRTGGPNSPLHF
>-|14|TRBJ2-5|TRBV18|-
TGTGCCAGCTCACCACGACAGGTCCAAGAGACCCAGTACTTC
CASSPRQVQETQYF
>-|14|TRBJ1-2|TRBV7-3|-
TGTGCCAGCAGCTTAGGGGGGGTGAGCTATGGCTACACCTTC
CASSLGGVSYGYTF
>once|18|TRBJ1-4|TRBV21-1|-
-
CASSKLRIVGGGNEKLFF
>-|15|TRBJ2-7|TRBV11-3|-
TGTGCCAGCAGCTTTAGCCAGGGGAGCTCCTACGAGCAGTACTTC
CASSFSQGSSYEQYF
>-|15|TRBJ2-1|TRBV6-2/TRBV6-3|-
TGTGCCAGCAGTTACTCGGGGGGGCGCAGGGCTGAGCAGTTCTTC
CASSYSGGRRAEQFF
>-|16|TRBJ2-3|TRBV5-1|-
TGCGCCAGCAGCTTGGTAACTCCCGGAGGGACAGATACGCAGTATTTT
CASSLVTPGGTDTQYF
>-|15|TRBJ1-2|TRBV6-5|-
TGTGCCAGCAGTCAATCGGGACTAGCTAACTATGGCTACACCTTC
CASSQSGLANYGYTF
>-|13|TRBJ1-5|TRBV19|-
TGTGCCAGTAGTATAAACAACAATCAGCCCCAGCATTTT
CASSINNNQPQHF
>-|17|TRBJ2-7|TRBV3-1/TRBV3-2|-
TGTGCCAGCAGCCAAGGTACGGCTTGGCGGGTCTACTACGAGCAGTACTTC
CASSQGTAWRVYYEQYF
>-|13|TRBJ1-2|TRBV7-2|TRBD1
TGTGCCAGCAGCATACGGACAGGCGATGGCTACACCTTC
CASSIRTGDGYTF
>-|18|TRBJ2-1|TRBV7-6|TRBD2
TGTGCCAGCAGCTTAGGGACTAGCGGGATTAATCGTTACAATGAGCAGTTCTTC
CASSLGTSGINRYNEQFF
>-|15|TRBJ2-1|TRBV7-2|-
TGTGCCAGCAGGGGCTCGAGAACGACATACAATGAGCAGTTCTTC
CASRGSRTTYNEQFF
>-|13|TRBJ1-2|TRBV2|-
TGTGCCAGCGCACAGGGTCTCAACTATGGCTACACCTTC
CASAQGLNYGYTF
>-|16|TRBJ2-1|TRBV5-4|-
TGTGCCAGCAGCCCCGGCGGGTACCGCACCAACAATGAGCAGTTCTTC
CASSPGGYRTNNEQFF
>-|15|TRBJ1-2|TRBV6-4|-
TGTGCCAGCAGTCCGTTTGGGGCAGAGAACTATGGCTACACCTTC
CASSPFGAENYGYTF
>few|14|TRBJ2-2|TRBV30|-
TGTGCCTGGAGGCCGGGACTCGAGACCGGGGAGCTGTTTTTT
CAWRPGLETGELFF
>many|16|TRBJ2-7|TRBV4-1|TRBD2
TGCGCCAGCAGCCAAGTTAGCGGGGGATCTCTAATGGAGCAGTACTTC
CASSQVSGGSLMEQYF
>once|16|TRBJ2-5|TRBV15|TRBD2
TGTGCCACCAGCAGAGATCGAAGCGGGAGGACAGAGACCCAGTACTTC
CATSRDRSGRTETQYF
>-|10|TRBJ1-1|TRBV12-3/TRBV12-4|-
TGTGCCAGCAACACAGTTGAAGCTTTCTTT
CASNTVEAFF
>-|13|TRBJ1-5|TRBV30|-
TGTGCCTGGAGTAACGGGGTTGGCCAGCCCCAGCATTTT
CAWSNGVGQPQHF
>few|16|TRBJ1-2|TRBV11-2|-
TGTGCCAGCACCACATCCCAGGGGTTAGGTTTGGGTGGCTACACCTTC
CASTTSQGLGLGGYTF
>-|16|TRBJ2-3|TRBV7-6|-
TGTGCCAGCAGCCGGCACGGGGGGCGAAGCACAGATACGCAGTATTTT
CASSRHGGRSTDTQYF
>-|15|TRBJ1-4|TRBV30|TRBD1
TGTGCCTGGAGTGCTAGGACAGGCTACAATGAAAAACTGTTTTTT
CAWSARTGYNEKLFF
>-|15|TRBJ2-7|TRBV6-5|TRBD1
TGTGCCAGCAGACTCGGGACAGGGATTACCTACGAGCAGTACTTC
CASRLGTGITYEQYF
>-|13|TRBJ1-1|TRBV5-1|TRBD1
TGCGCCAGCAGCTTCACAGGGGGTGCTGAAGCTTTCTTT
CASSFTGGAEAFF
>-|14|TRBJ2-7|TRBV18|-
TGTGCCAGCTCGGCGGGACAGCACTCCTACGAGCAGTACTTC
CASSAGQHSYEQYF
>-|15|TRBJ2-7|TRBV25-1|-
TGTGCCAGCAGTGAATTTAGCACAGGGCGCAACGAGCAGTACTTC
CASSEFSTGRNEQYF
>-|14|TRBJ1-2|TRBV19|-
TGTGCCAGTAGTATAAGCTCAGGCGTCTATGGCTACACCTTC
CASSISSGVYGYTF
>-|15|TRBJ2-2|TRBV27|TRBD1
TGTGCCAGCAGACCTCGCAGACAGGGGGCCGGGGAGCTGTTTTTT
CASRPRRQGAGELFF
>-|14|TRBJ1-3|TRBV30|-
TGTGCCTGGAGCCCAGTAGCCTCTGGAAACACCATATATTTT
CAWSPVASGNTIYF